The 18 T cell receptor beta chains below all came from one sample that was sequenced in a study of control samples from healthy donors and cancer patients. Measured with immunoSEQ multiplex PCR; TCRdb has only the in-frame clones, and not every one. The table shows 100,000 to 150,000 clones, with around nine tenths occurring only once. The sequenced sample was blood. The source of these receptors is a man younger than 35 in good health.

The chain is built from TRBV4-1 and TRBJ1-2; D is ambiguous. V lost 0 bases, J lost 2 bases, and 7 bases lay in between. The CDR3 covers 14 residues. CDR1 is MGHRA and CDR2 is YSYEKL in the germline V gene. The CDR3 is CASSQERQNYGYTF. The CDR3 coding sequence is TGCGCCAGCAGCCAAGAACGTCAAAACTATGGCTACACCTTC.

V gene TRBV12-3 or TRBV12-4 combines with J gene TRBJ2-7, with a tentative D call TRBD1 (6 bases). Between the trimmed V and J ends, which lost 2 bases and 4 bases, there was a span of 6 bases. CDR3 size: 12 residues. In nucleotides, the CDR3 is TGTGCCAGCAGTTTACAGGGGTACGAGCAGTACTTC. It is translated as CASSLQGYEQYF.

V gene TRBV27 combines with J gene TRBJ2-1; 12 nucleotides line up with TRBD2. The CDR3 is made up of 16 amino acids. Losses at the gene ends were 0 bases for V and 10 bases for J; bases not matched to a gene: 7. The germline V gene has CDR1 MNHEY and CDR2 SMNVEV (reference sequence). The DNA of the CDR3 is TGTGCCAGCAGTTTATCGTCTAGCGGGAGGGCCTGGGAGCAGTTCTTC. Its protein product is CASSLSSSGRAWEQFF.

This sequence joins TRBV6-2 or TRBV6-3 and TRBJ2-7, with 7 bases matching TRBD1. Per germline, CDR1 MNHEY and CDR2 SVGEGT. The CDR3 is 15 amino acids. The junction had 8 bases not matched to a gene; V was cut back by 5 bases and J by 1 base. Here the CDR3 reads CASSRPPQGSYEQYF. The CDR3 DNA reads TGTGCCAGCAGTCGCCCCCCACAGGGGTCCTACGAGCAGTACTTC.

The rearrangement joins TRBV21-1 to TRBJ2-6; the DNA was not compared with TRBD2, the D call given in the table. TRBV21-1 is reported as a pseudogene. CDR3 length: 12 amino acids. This chain's CDR3 is CASSPRANVLTF. The CDR3, as DNA: TGTGCCAGCAGCCCGCGAGCCAACGTCCTGACTTTC.

V gene TRBV5-1 combines with J gene TRBJ2-1; D might be TRBD1 (6 bases). Per germline, CDR1 SGHRS and CDR2 YFSETQ. Trimming removed 4 bases at V and 0 bases at J, with 23 bases between. The CDR3 runs to 19 residues. CDR3 in amino acids: CASSLPEGVAPSSYNEQFF. DNA for the CDR3: TGCGCCAGCAGCCTTCCCGAGGGGGTCGCCCCTAGCTCCTACAATGAGCAGTTCTTC. The entire variable domain, with the rest obtained from reference TRBV5-1 and TRBJ2-1, is as follows: KAGVTQTPRYLIKTRGQQVTLSCSPISGHRSVSWYQQTPGQGLQFLFEYFSETQRNKGNFPGRFSGRQFSNSRSEMNVSTLELGDSALYLCASSLPEGVAPSSYNEQFFGPGTRLTVL.

This clone was found once. The rearrangement links TRBV27 to TRBJ2-7; 7 bases fit TRBD1. The germline gives CDR1 MNHEY, CDR2 SMNVEV (reference sequence). Trimming at V came to 5 bases and at J to 4 bases, leaving 14 bases not matched to a gene. This CDR3 region has 16 residues. The CDR3 loop is CASSPTPPTGLYEQYV. The CDR3, as DNA: TGTGCCAGCAGTCCCACCCCACCGACAGGGCTTTACGAGCAGTACGTC.

The table lists this clone with a few counts. The chain joins TRBV27 to TRBJ2-3, with a tentative D call TRBD2 (7 bases). Trimming took 0 bases from V and 0 from J, leaving 10 bases between them. The CDR3 length is 16 residues. In germline, CDR1 is MNHEY, CDR2 SMNVEV (reference sequence). The CDR3 spells CASSLSGGGSTDTQYF. CDR3 sequence (DNA): TGTGCCAGCAGTTTATCGGGAGGGGGAAGCACAGATACGCAGTATTTT.

The chain employs TRBV5-4 and TRBJ1-4; D is ambiguous. Germline V gene sequence: CDR1 SGHNT, CDR2 YYREEE (reference sequence). This CDR3 contains 14 residues. The ends were cut back, 3 bases at V and 4 bases at J, with 10 bases in the middle. CDR3 in amino acids: CASSSPGRNEKLFF. In nucleotides, the CDR3 is TGTGCCAGCAGCTCCCCGGGCCGTAATGAAAAACTGTTTTTT.

This chain uses TRBV14 with TRBJ1-3; D uncertain. CDR1 is SGHDN and CDR2 is FVKESK in the germline V gene. Trimming removed 0 bases from V and 6 bases from J, with 6 bases in between. The CDR3 extends over 13 amino acids. For the CDR3, the DNA is TGTGCCAGCAGCCAAGATCATGTAAACACCATATATTTT. It translates to CASSQDHVNTIYF.

The V call is TRBV19, the J call TRBJ2-6; 7 bases align to TRBD2. Germline V gene data show CDR1 as LNHDA and CDR2 as SQIVND (reference sequence). Unmatched junction bases numbered 4, after V lost 3 bases and J lost 2 bases. This CDR3 has 16 amino acids. The CDR3 region is CASSIVGLAGANVLTF. In nucleotides, the CDR3 is TGTGCCAGTAGTATCGTAGGACTAGCTGGGGCCAACGTCCTGACTTTC.

V gene TRBV7-2 combines with J gene TRBJ2-5, with D perhaps TRBD2 (6 bases). V was shortened by 6 bases and J by 5 bases, with 13 bases between the two germline ends. The CDR3 covers 13 residues. Germline assignment: CDR1 SGHTA and CDR2 FQGNSA. DNA for the CDR3: TGTGCCAGCAGGCGGGGCCTCCAGGAGACCCAGTACTTC. Its protein product is CASRRGLQETQYF.

The rearrangement links TRBV3-1 (or the pseudogene TRBV3-2) to TRBJ2-1; D is unresolved. V was shortened by 2 bases and J by 2 bases, with 13 bases between the two germline ends. Germline V gene sequence: CDR1 LGHDT, CDR2 YNNKEL (reference sequence). The CDR3 sequence is 16 residues long. CDR3 amino acids: CASSQRYVAAYNEQFF. CDR3 nucleotides: TGTGCCAGCAGCCAAAGGTACGTGGCGGCCTACAATGAGCAGTTCTTC.

The chain carries TRBV15 and TRBJ1-4; D possibly corresponds to TRBD1 (6 bases). The CDR3 has 14 amino acids. Trimming stripped 1 base from V and 7 bases from J, with 10 bases between. Germline CDR1 and CDR2: LNHNV and YYDKDF (reference sequence). CDR3 sequence reads: CATSRARGGEKLFF. In DNA form, the CDR3 reads TGTGCCACCAGCAGAGCCAGGGGAGGTGAAAAACTGTTTTTT.

DNA for the CDR3: TGTGCCAGCAGCTTTGGGCTCCCTGGTCGTCCTAACTATGGCTACACCTTC. This sequence encodes CASSFGLPGRPNYGYTF. The gene calls are TRBV5-6 and TRBJ1-2; D uncertain. This CDR3 is 17 amino acids long. CDR1 is SGHDT and CDR2 is YYEEEE in the germline V gene. Trimming shortened V by 2 bases and J by 0 bases, and 17 bases separated the two germline ends.

The chain links TRBV18 to TRBJ2-1, with 9 bases fitting TRBD2. The ends lost 2 bases at V and 5 bases at J; junction bases unmatched: 4. The CDR3 has 15 residues. Germline V gene data show CDR1 as KGHSH and CDR2 as LQKENI. CDR3 bases: TGTGCCAGCTCACCATGGGGCGGGAGGGACAATGAGCAGTTCTTC. Amino acids: CASSPWGGRDNEQFF.

The gene calls are TRBV19 and TRBJ1-4, with a weak D call TRBD1 (6 bases). The germline V and J ends were trimmed by 4 bases and 8 bases, with 14 bases remaining between them. The CDR3 runs 14 residues. The germline V gene encodes CDR1 LNHDA and CDR2 SQIVND (reference sequence). CDR3 nucleotides: TGTGCCAGTAGTACCGGGGGGCTGGGGGAAAAACTGTTTTTT. Translated, it gives CASSTGGLGEKLFF.

V usage is TRBV28 and J usage is TRBJ1-4, with D uncertain. The CDR3 spans 15 residues. Trimming removed 1 base from V and 2 bases from J, with 8 bases in between. Germline V gives CDR1 MDHEN, CDR2 SYDVKM. CDR3 protein: CASSLFEGTNEKLFF. The CDR3 nucleotides are TGTGCCAGCAGTTTATTCGAGGGCACTAATGAAAAACTGTTTTTT. Supplemented by reference TRBV28 and TRBJ1-4, the full variable domain reads DVKVTQSSRYLVKRTGEKVFLECVQDMDHENMFWYRQDPGLGLRLIYFSYDVKMKEKGDIPEGYSVSREKKERFSLILESASTNQTSMYLCASSLFEGTNEKLFFGSGTQLSVL.